The source of this TCR beta chain is a study of spatial heterogeneity in lung cancer (dated by TCRdb to the late 2010s). About the study as a whole: More beta-chain than alpha-chain transcripts were consistently detected, likely reflecting higher beta-chain transcript abundance. In the raw uncorrected reads, each unique combination of TCR and UMI appeared on average more than ten times. TCR repertoire features were related to nonsynonymous mutation counts determined by whole-exome sequencing of tumor tissue. At surgery, both alpha and beta chains were TCR-sequenced in 220 tumor regions, approximately 64 matched nontumor lung samples and some 60 PBMC samples. In non-small cell lung cancer, the study made a quantitative comparison of TCR alpha and beta repertoires among multiple tumor regions, matched nontumor lung and blood.

Here is what the overall study found, with its caveats: Confirming at a functional level the hypothesis that regional TCRs recognize regional mutations was considered to require additional single-cell paired TCR alpha and beta sequencing. Ubiquitous expanded tumor TCRs showed up in blood more often at tumor resection than at routine follow-up.

Deletion took 0 bases off V and 0 bases off J, with a span of 11 bases between the germline ends. CDR1 and CDR2 are read off the germline V gene as SGDLS and YYNGEE. The CDR3 contains 16 residues, cysteine and phenylalanine counted. The CDR3 DNA has 48 bases and is translated from base 1. Sample time point, as interpreted from the label and publication: sample taken at primary tumor resection. Donors were around 69 patients with early-stage, untreated non-small cell lung cancer from the lung TRACERx cohort. Whole RNA extracted from tumor and nontumor lung tissue, or from cryopreserved PBMC samples, was used for TCR sequencing without cell sorting. Only patients for whom sufficient RNA was available from at least two tumor regions were selected for TCR sequencing. Concerning this clonotype itself: This clone's antigen is unknown. No base quality information exists; no much larger clone differs at one position.

Library creation used 5' RACE. TCRdb names NextSeq 500 as the instrument used. The TCR library protocol attached a unique molecular identifier to each TCR cDNA molecule to allow correction of PCR and sequencing errors. On the authors' methods: TCR identification, UMI-based error correction and CDR3 extraction were performed with Decombinator tools. Expanded TCRs were defined as those above a frequency of 2 per 1,000, corresponding to the top 1% of the tumor frequency distribution. Renyi diversity was calculated using the R vegan package after each repertoire was subsampled 100 times to 5,000 TCRs. To build CDR3 similarity networks, amino acid triplet string-kernel similarity was used, and CDR3s were connected when their pairwise similarity was above 0.82. The raw public reads went through TCRdb reprocessing: fastp at Q25, MiXCR clone calling, in-frame beta chains kept. Each entry is one CDR3 protein sequence, shown with its most common DNA and genes. The V and J calls, along with clone size, are taken from TCRdb and not from the paper's own processing. The sample has around 92,000 distinct CDR3 sequences on record, 12% of them singletons. Over 40% of the sample comes from the top ten.

The sequence was collected from a male donor with early-stage non-small cell lung cancer. The chain couples TRBV9 to TRBJ2-3; matching of 6 bases hints at TRBD1 as the D gene. The sample consisted of PBMCs, taken at surgery. The nucleotide sequence is given as TGTGCCAGCAGCGTAGATCCGGGGACAAGCACAGATACGCAGTATTTT. The encoded protein is CASSVDPGTSTDTQYF.